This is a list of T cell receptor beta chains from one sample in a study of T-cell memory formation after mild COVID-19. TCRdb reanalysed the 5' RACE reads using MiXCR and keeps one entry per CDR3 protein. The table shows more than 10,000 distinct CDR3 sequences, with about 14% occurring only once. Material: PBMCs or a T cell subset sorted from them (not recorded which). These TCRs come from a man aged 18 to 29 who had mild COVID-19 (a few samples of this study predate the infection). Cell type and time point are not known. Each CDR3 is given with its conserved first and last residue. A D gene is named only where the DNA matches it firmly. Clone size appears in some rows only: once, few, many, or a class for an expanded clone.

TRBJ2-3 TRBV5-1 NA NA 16 TGCGCCAGCAGCTTCAAGGGGAGTCGGAGCACAGATACGCAGTATTTT CASSFKGSRSTDTQYF
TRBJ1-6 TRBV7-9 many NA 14 TGTGCCAGCAGCTTCGGGGGAAACAATTCACCCCTCCACTTT CASSFGGNNSPLHF
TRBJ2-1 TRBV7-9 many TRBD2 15 TGTGCCAGCAGCCGAGCGGGGGGTAACTACAATGAGCAGTTCTTC CASSRAGGNYNEQFF
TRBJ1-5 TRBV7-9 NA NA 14 TGTGCCAGCAGCCCCGGGCAGCTTAATCAGCCCCAGCATTTT CASSPGQLNQPQHF
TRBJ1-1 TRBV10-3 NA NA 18 TGTGCCATCAGTGGGGAAAGTCGGTATTTGGGGGGCCGGACTGAAGCTTTCTTT CAISGESRYLGGRTEAFF
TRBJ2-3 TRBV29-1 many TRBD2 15 TGCAGCGTCGGACTAGCGGGGGGTGGCACAGATACGCAGTATTTT CSVGLAGGGTDTQYF
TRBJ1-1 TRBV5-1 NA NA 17 TGCGCCAGCAGCGTCTCCGGGATACAGATTTTGAACACTGAAGCTTTCTTT CASSVSGIQILNTEAFF
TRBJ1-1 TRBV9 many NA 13 TGTGCCAGCAGGGCGGGGGCAGGCACTGAAGCTTTCTTT CASRAGAGTEAFF
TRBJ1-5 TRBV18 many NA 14 TGTGCCAGCTCACCGGACGGGGCGTTGCAACCCCAGCATTTT CASSPDGALQPQHF
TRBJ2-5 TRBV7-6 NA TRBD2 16 TGTGCCAGCAGCTTAAGTGCAGTAGCGGGACAAGAGACCCAGTACTTC CASSLSAVAGQETQYF
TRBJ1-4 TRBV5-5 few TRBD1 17 TGTGCCAGCAGCTTTCCGGGACAGAAAGCAACTAATGAAAAACTGTTTTTT CASSFPGQKATNEKLFF
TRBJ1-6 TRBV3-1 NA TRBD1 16 TGTGCCAGCAGCCACACCTGGGACAGGAGAGGGTCACCCCTCCACTTT CASSHTWDRRGSPLHF
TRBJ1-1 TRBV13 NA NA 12 TGTGCCAGCAGCTCTTTACGAACTGAAGCTTTCTTT CASSSLRTEAFF
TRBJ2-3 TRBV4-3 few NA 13 TGCGCCAGCAGCTACACTAGTAGGGATACGCAGTATTTT CASSYTSRDTQYF
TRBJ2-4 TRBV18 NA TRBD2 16 TGTGCCAGCTCACCACCGTTTAGCGGGGGCAAAAACATTCAGTACTTC CASSPPFSGGKNIQYF
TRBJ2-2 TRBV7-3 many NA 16 TGTGCCAGCAGCCCAAACGACGTTCGGGTCACCGGGGAGCTGTTTTTT CASSPNDVRVTGELFF
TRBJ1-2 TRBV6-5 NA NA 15 TGTGCCAGCAGTTACGACGCGTTAGGGGTCGGAGGCTACACCTTC CASSYDALGVGGYTF
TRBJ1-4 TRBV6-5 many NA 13 TGTGCCAGCAGTTACGTGGGGCGTGAAAAACTGTTTTTT CASSYVGREKLFF
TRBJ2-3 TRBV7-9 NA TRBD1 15 TGTGCCAGCAGTAGACCTGGGACAGCCACAGATACGCAGTATTTT CASSRPGTATDTQYF
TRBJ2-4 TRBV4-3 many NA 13 TGCGCCAGCAGCTACCGGACTGAAAAGATTCAGTACTTC CASSYRTEKIQYF
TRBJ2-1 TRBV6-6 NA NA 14 TGTGCCAGCAGCCCGAGTCCAGGGAACAATGAGCAGTTCTTC CASSPSPGNNEQFF
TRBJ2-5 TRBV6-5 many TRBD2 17 TGTGCCAGCAGTTACTCGATACCTAGCGGGCGTCAAGAGACCCAGTACTTC CASSYSIPSGRQETQYF
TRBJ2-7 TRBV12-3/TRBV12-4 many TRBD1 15 TGTGCCAGCAGTTGGACAGGGGGACTCGGGTACGAGCAGTACTTC CASSWTGGLGYEQYF
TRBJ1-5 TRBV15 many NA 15 TGTGCCACCAACCCCTACGACAGGAGAGGTCAGCCCCAGCATTTT CATNPYDRRGQPQHF
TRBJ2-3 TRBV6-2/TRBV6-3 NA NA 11 TGTGCCAGCAGTTCGGGTGATACGCAGTATTTT CASSSGDTQYF
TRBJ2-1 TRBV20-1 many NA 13 TGCAGTGCTAGACTAACAGCTCACAATGAGCAGTTCTTC CSARLTAHNEQFF
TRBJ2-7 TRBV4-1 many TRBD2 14 TGCGCCAGCAGCCAAGGTGGCGGGGGTTCCGAGCAGTACTTC CASSQGGGGSEQYF
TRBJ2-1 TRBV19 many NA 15 TGTGCCAGTAGTATCGGGGGTTTCTACTACAATGAGCAGTTCTTC CASSIGGFYYNEQFF
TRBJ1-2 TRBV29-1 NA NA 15 TGCAGCGTTCCCAGGGACGGACTCCTACTCTATGGCTACACCTTC CSVPRDGLLLYGYTF
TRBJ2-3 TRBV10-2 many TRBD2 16 TGCGCCAGCGGAGACCTAGCGGGGGGGTTTCTAGATACGCAGTATTTT CASGDLAGGFLDTQYF
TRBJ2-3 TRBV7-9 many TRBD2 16 TGTGCCAGCAGCTCCTTAGCGGGGGGGAGCACAGATACGCAGTATTTT CASSSLAGGSTDTQYF
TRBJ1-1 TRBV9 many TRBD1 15 TGTGCCAGCAGCGAACCCCCCGGGACAGGGTCGGAAGCTTTCTTT CASSEPPGTGSEAFF
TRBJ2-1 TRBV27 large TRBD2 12 TGTGCCACCGGGACTAGAGGGGGGGGTCGGTTCTTC CATGTRGGGRFF
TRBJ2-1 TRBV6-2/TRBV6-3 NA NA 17 TGTGCCAGCAGTTACTCACTCGAGGCGGGGTATTACAATGAGCAGTTCTTC CASSYSLEAGYYNEQFF
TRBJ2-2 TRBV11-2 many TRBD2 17 TGTGCCAGCAGCTTATCCAGCGGGGGGGCCGATGCCGGGGAGCTGTTTTTT CASSLSSGGADAGELFF
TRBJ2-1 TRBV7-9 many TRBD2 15 TGTGCCAGCAGCTTCGTAGCGGGGGGGGAGAATGAGCAGTTCTTC CASSFVAGGENEQFF
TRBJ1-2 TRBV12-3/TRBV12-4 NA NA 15 TGTGCCAGCAGTTTATTACCGCAAAGCAACTATGGCTACACCTTC CASSLLPQSNYGYTF
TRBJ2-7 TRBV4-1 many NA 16 TGCGCCAGCAGCCAAGATGGCAGGATTTCTTTTAGCGAGCAGTACTTC CASSQDGRISFSEQYF
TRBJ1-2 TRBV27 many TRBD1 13 TGTGCCAGCTCTTACCGAGACAGGGGTGGCTACACCTTC CASSYRDRGGYTF
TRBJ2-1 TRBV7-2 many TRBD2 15 TGTGCCAGCAGCCCACGACTAGCGGGGGACAATGAGCAGTTCTTC CASSPRLAGDNEQFF
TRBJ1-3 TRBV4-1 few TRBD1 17 TGCGCCAGCAGCCATCCGGTGGGACAGAGAGAAGGAAACACCATATATTTT CASSHPVGQREGNTIYF
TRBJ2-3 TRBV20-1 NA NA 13 TGCAGTGCTAATACAGCAGTGGAAGATACGCAGTATTTT CSANTAVEDTQYF
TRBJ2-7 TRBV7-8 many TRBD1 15 TGTGCCAGCAGCCCCCTCCGGGACAGGGGGCTCTGGCAGTACTTC CASSPLRDRGLWQYF
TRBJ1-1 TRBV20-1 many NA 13 TGCAGTGCTAGAATGGGATCGAACACTGAAGCTTTCTTT CSARMGSNTEAFF
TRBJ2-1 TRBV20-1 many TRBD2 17 TGCAGTGCTAGGGGGGTTGTAGCGGGAGGCCGTAGGGTAGAGCAGTTCTTC CSARGVVAGGRRVEQFF
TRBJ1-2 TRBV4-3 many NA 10 TGCGCCAGCAGCCATAGGGGCTACACCTTC CASSHRGYTF